A selection of T cell receptor beta chains follows, all from one sample in a study of blood T cell repertoires in COVID-19. Some clones are missing from TCRdb's copy, which holds only in-frame ones; the method was immunoSEQ multiplex PCR. The sample lists 150,000 to 200,000 clones, roughly 79% occurring once. Source material: peripheral blood. Receptors were obtained from a woman aged 80 or over with COVID-19, enrolled during active disease. The conserved cysteine and the conserved F or W are not part of the CDR3 here.

v_gene,CDR3aa
TRBV19,ATSSSWGQDVYNEQF
TRBV5-1,ASSLGDRTSGSYNEQF
TRBV7-9,ASSLEASGRGPYNEQF
TRBV3-1/TRBV3-2,ASSPETGQGNTEAF
TRBV5-6,ASSRGRSGSPLH
TRBV6-4,ASSTWTGNTGELF
TRBV3-1/TRBV3-2,ASSPRTSGGTDTQY
TRBV7-3,ASSLLFGGKQF
TRBV6-5,ASPDCRGYTDTQY
TRBV18,ASSPPRGRALSYEQY
TRBV5-5,ASRGSGGPLYEQY
TRBV2,ASRDRGVAKNIQY
TRBV29-1,SGGQALGNTEAF
TRBV27,ASSFQTSGTVANTGELF
TRBV2,ASSAGQPNYEQY
TRBV20-1,SASVDTSNQPQH
TRBV28,ASSLFRGQGETQY
TRBV19,ASSIVDNSLQGYGYT
TRBV4-2,ASSQDPRTRELF
TRBV27,ASSSGKLPSEAF
TRBV11-3,ASSLGGTVNSPLH
TRBV5-1,ASSLMGGSNEKLF
TRBV7-6,ASSLRQGNTGELF
TRBV4-2,ASSQDRGQGGYT
TRBV5-1,ASSPGSAGEKLF
TRBV6-6,ASSYSQGPLMTQY
TRBV27,ASATETYEQY
TRBV6-2/TRBV6-3,ASSYATGQALLAKNIQY
TRBV5-8,ASSLRRGASGSQAKNIQY
TRBV28,ASSPTPGQSRYTIY
TRBV27,ASSPTGIMLGQY
TRBV7-3,ASSLDLAGSDTQY
TRBV5-1,ASSLYGRRDGELF
TRBV19,ASSIQGNTIY
TRBV18,ASSQGTTTGELF
TRBV20-1,SARRGYEQY
TRBV7-8,ASSLVQGSNQPQH
TRBV19,ASSIGSGTYNEQF
TRBV4-2,ASSQGGQGANEQY
TRBV5-4,ASSRGQSKETQY
TRBV5-5,ASSLAPGNNQPQH
TRBV28,ASIQAGSHSYEQY
TRBV5-1,ASSEIPDQPQH
TRBV11-3,ASSLGSVNTGELF
TRBV5-4,ASSLQGGYGYT
TRBV18,ASSPLRDSLPNYGYT
TRBV7-9,ASSITGQSSGANVLT
TRBV19,ASSIGRRVNEQF